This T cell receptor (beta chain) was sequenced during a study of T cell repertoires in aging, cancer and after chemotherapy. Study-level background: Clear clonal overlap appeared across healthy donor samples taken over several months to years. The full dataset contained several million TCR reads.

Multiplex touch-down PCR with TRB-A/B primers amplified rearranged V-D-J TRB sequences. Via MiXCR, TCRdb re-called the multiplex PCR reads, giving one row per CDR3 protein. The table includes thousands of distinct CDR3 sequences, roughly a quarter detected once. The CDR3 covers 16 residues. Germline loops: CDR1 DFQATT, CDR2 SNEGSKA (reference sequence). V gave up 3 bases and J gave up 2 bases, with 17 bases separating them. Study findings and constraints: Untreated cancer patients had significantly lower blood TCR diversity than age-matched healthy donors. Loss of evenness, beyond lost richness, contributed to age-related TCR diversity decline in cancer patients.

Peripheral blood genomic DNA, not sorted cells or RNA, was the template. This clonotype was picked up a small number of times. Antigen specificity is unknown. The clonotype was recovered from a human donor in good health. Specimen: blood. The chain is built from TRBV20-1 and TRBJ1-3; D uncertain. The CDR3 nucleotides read TGCAGTGCTAGGGACCTACAAAGGGATACTGGAAACACCATATATTTT. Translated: CSARDLQRDTGNTIYF.